This TCR beta chain was recorded in a study of cytomegalovirus exposure and HLA in healthy donors. Findings and caveats of the study: Follow-up analysis later connected one missense variant in DCLRE1C with trimming of TCR beta V- and J-genes.

As concerns this clone: Antigen unknown.

The primer mix had 60 Vbeta and 13 Jbeta primers. TCRdb's table, derived via immunoSEQ multiplex PCR, lists solely in-frame clones and lacks some. This table holds some 130,000 clones, over 70% found once. V was cut by 2 bases and J by 11 bases, with 18 bases left in between. The CDR3 runs to 14 residues. CDR1 is SEHNR, CDR2 FQNEAQ, per germline (reference sequence). The TCR comes from a woman aged 35 to 49 in good health and CMV-seronegative. The chain carries TRBV7-9 and TRBJ1-1, with a tentative D call TRBD1 (5 bases). Material: PBMCs. In nucleotides, the CDR3 is TGTGCCAGCAGCTTACAGGGTCCGCCGGAGGGGGCTTTCTTT. It is translated as CASSLQGPPEGAFF.